The 10 T cell receptor beta chains below come from one sample, sequenced in a study of T cells after yellow fever vaccination. Using its own MiXCR run on the 5' RACE reads, TCRdb lists one record per CDR3 protein. The data show roughly 310,000 distinct CDR3 sequences, 8.5% to 9% seen once. Sample: PBMCs, taken on the day of the first yellow fever vaccination. The receptors derive from a man younger than 35 who received the YFV17D yellow fever vaccine.

The gene calls are TRBV20-1 and TRBJ1-4, with 7 nucleotides matching TRBD1. The CDR3 consists of 13 residues. Germline trimming cut 5 bases from V and 5 bases from J; bases unmatched to any gene: 5. Germline-derived CDR1 and CDR2 are DFQATT and SNEGSKA (reference sequence). The CDR3 coding sequence is TGCAGTGCTGGGGACAGAAGGAATGAAAAACTGTTTTTT. Encoded protein: CSAGDRRNEKLFF.

This chain joins TRBV20-1 and TRBJ1-3, with D perhaps TRBD1 (6 bases). The CDR3 extends over 15 amino acids. Germline V gives CDR1 DFQATT, CDR2 SNEGSKA (reference sequence). The germline V and J ends were trimmed by 5 bases and 4 bases, with 18 bases remaining between them. For the CDR3, the DNA is TGCAGTGCTCCCGAGGCGGGGGCAAGAGGAAACACCATATATTTT. It encodes CSAPEAGARGNTIYF.

This clonotype was counted a few times. One end of the junction is discordant with germline, which a read error may explain. The genes are TRBV12-3 or TRBV12-4 and TRBJ2-5; TRBD1 is a possible D gene (6 bases). The CDR3 runs 15 residues. Written as DNA, the CDR3 is TGTGCCAGCAGTCTAGGACAGACAGCAAGAGAGGCCCAGTACTTC. Translation: CASSLGQTAREAQYF.

The rearrangement links TRBV20-1 to TRBJ2-5; TRBD2 aligns across 12 bases. With 3 bases clipped from V and 5 bases from J, the junction kept 10 bases outside the gene matches. From germline, CDR1 is DFQATT and CDR2 SNEGSKA (reference sequence). The CDR3 loop spans 16 amino acids. The CDR3 spells CSAREPSGGAGETQYF. In nucleotides, the CDR3 is TGCAGTGCTAGGGAACCTAGCGGGGGGGCGGGTGAGACCCAGTACTTC.

The chain recombines TRBV5-5 with TRBJ1-5; perhaps TRBD1 as D (5 bases). V was shortened by 2 bases and J by 0 bases, with 12 bases between the two germline ends. The CDR3 sequence is 16 residues long. The germline gives CDR1 SGHKS, CDR2 YYEKEE (reference sequence). CDR3 protein: CASSLDSFNSNQPQHF. The CDR3 bases are TGTGCCAGCAGCTTAGACAGTTTCAATAGCAATCAGCCCCAGCATTTT.

This clonotype has only a few counts. The chain recombines TRBV6-2 or TRBV6-3 with TRBJ2-7; 9 bases map to TRBD2. J was trimmed by 0 bases and V by 6 bases; bases with no gene match: 9. CDR3 length equals 16 residues. In germline, CDR1 is MNHEY, CDR2 SVGEGT. The CDR3 sequence: CASRGLAGSSSYEQYV. CDR3 coding DNA: TGTGCCAGCAGGGGGCTAGCGGGGTCCTCCTCCTACGAGCAGTACGTC.

This clonotype was detected a few times. The chain is built from TRBV19 and TRBJ2-6; D gene uncertain. Trimming removed 7 bases at V and 0 bases at J, with 13 bases between. CDR3 length equals 16 residues. Germline-derived CDR1 and CDR2 are LNHDA and SQIVND (reference sequence). The CDR3 DNA reads as TGTGCCAGTAATCGACTGGATACCTCTGGGGCCAACGTCCTGACTTTC. Its protein is CASNRLDTSGANVLTF.

The CDR3 sequence: CASSQAGTSFSDTQYF. DNA of the CDR3: TGTGCCAGCAGCCAAGCCGGGACTAGCTTCTCAGATACGCAGTATTTT. V usage is TRBV3-1 and J usage is TRBJ2-3; 9 nucleotides line up with TRBD2. Trimming took 1 base from V and 4 from J; bases not matched to a gene: 6. Germline assignment: CDR1 LGHDT and CDR2 YNNKEL (reference sequence). The CDR3 is made up of 16 amino acids.

In this sample, this clonotype turned up a few times. The chain is built from TRBV20-1 and TRBJ2-3; the match to TRBD2 covers 11 bases. Germline CDR1 is DFQATT and CDR2 is SNEGSKA (reference sequence). The V segment lost 6 bases and the J segment 2 bases; nucleotides outside the gene matches: 7. The CDR3 length is 15 residues. This chain's CDR3 is CSAIAGGLVTDTQYF. CDR3 DNA sequence: TGCAGTGCCATAGCGGGGGGGCTGGTCACAGATACGCAGTATTTT.

The chain employs TRBV29-1 and TRBJ2-5, with 12 bases aligning to TRBD2. The CDR3 has 13 amino acids. Germline V gives CDR1 SQVTM, CDR2 ANQGSEA. V was clipped by 7 bases and J by 1 base; unmatched bases: 1. The CDR3 sequence is CSGLAGAQETQYF. The CDR3 DNA follows: TGCAGCGGACTAGCGGGGGCCCAAGAGACCCAGTACTTC.